This entry describes one TCR beta chain. Its cognate antigen is unknown. Time point indicated: cycle 4 day 1 (C4D1), after six to seven weeks of nivolumab. Relapse after autologous stem cell transplantation occurred in every patient, and brentuximab vedotin exposure varied. Best responses were complete response, partial response or progressive disease. The data were obtained in a study of PD-1 blockade in classical Hodgkin lymphoma. Sequencing was performed with immunoSEQ multiplex PCR; in TCRdb, only in-frame clones are kept and a portion is missing. The profile shows roughly 20,000 clones, under 80% of them singletons. CDR1 and CDR2 from the germline V gene are GTSNPN and SVGIG (reference sequence). V was trimmed by 3 bases and J by 5 bases, leaving 11 bases between them. There are 13 residues in the CDR3. Study-wide points: By C4D1, diversity of CD4+ TCRs had risen significantly, whereas that of CD8+ TCRs had not. Compared with healthy donors, newly diagnosed patients reportedly showed lower baseline TCR diversity.

V and J are TRBV30 and TRBJ1-5; D possibly corresponds to TRBD1 (5 bases). This sample comprised peripheral blood mononuclear cells (PBMCs), obtained before the fourth cycle of nivolumab. The clonotype was recovered from a human donor with classical Hodgkin lymphoma. In nucleotides, the CDR3 is TGTGCCTGGAGCTCAGGGTTTGATCAGCCCCAGCATTTT. The encoded protein is CAWSSGFDQPQHF. The full variable domain, completed using reference TRBV30 and TRBJ1-5, is SQTIHQWPATLVQPVGSPLSLECTVEGTSNPNLYWYRQAAGRGLQLLFYSVGIGQISSEVPQNLSASRPQDRQFILSSKKLLLSDSGFYLCAWSSGFDQPQHFGDGTRLSIL.